This is a list of T cell receptor beta chains from one sample in a study of blood T cell repertoires in COVID-19. TCRdb's table, derived via immunoSEQ multiplex PCR, lists solely in-frame clones and lacks some. The sample records 15,000 to 20,000 clones, 65% to 80% being singletons. What was sequenced was peripheral blood. The receptors come from an older man with COVID-19, enrolled during active disease. Both conserved end residues are part of each CDR3. A D gene is named only where the DNA matches it firmly. Clone size is not always given. Where it is, it says once, few, many or a class for expanded clones.

>-|TRBJ1-6|TRBV5-8|-
CASIFRVGNSPLHF
TGTGCCAGCATCTTTCGGGTGGGTAATTCACCCCTCCACTTT
>-|TRBJ1-1|TRBV9|TRBD1
CASSVGTGGAFF
TGTGCCAGCAGCGTGGGGACAGGGGGAGCTTTCTTT
>once|TRBJ2-1|TRBV2|TRBD2
CASRREEYNEQFF
TGTGCCAGCCGACGGGAGGAATACAATGAGCAGTTCTTC
>-|TRBJ2-1|TRBV28|-
CASRGLRDGSQFF
TGTGCCAGCAGGGGGCTCAGGGATGGGTCTCAGTTCTTC
>-|TRBJ2-7|TRBV3-1/TRBV3-2|-
CASSPNRGGFEQYF
TGTGCCAGCAGCCCAAATAGAGGAGGGTTCGAGCAGTACTTC
>once|TRBJ2-2|TRBV19|TRBD2
CASSTGTSGRVLGTGELFF
TGTGCCAGTAGTACGGGGACTAGCGGGAGGGTTCTTGGGACGGGGGAGCTGTTTTTT
>-|TRBJ2-1|TRBV11-2|TRBD1
CASSPDRGRYNEQFF
TGTGCCAGCAGCCCAGACAGGGGAAGGTACAATGAGCAGTTCTTC
>few|TRBJ2-2|TRBV10-3|TRBD1
CAIRTGGHDTGELFF
TGTGCCATCAGGACAGGGGGCCACGACACCGGGGAGCTGTTTTTT
>-|TRBJ2-7|TRBV3-1/TRBV3-2|-
CASSQRGTYEQYF
TGTGCCAGCAGCCAAAGGGGGACCTACGAGCAGTACTTC
>-|TRBJ1-1|TRBV7-8|TRBD1
CASSPRPGQMNTEAFF
TGTGCCAGCAGCCCTCGTCCGGGACAGATGAACACTGAAGCTTTCTTT
>-|TRBJ2-2|TRBV10-3|-
CAISESKTFTGELFF
TGTGCCATCAGTGAGTCCAAGACTTTCACCGGGGAGCTGTTTTTT
>-|TRBJ1-5|TRBV7-9|-
CASSTAGSPQHF
TGTGCCAGCAGCACAGCGGGGAGTCCCCAGCATTTT
>-|TRBJ1-1|TRBV7-2|-
CASSSLRWAEAFF
TGTGCCAGCAGCTCCTTAAGGTGGGCCGAAGCTTTCTTT
>-|TRBJ2-7|TRBV20-1|-
CSASRAGGTGEQYF
TGCAGTGCTAGTCGGGCAGGAGGTACGGGGGAGCAGTACTTC
>-|TRBJ2-3|TRBV29-1|TRBD2
CSVEGALAGPRDTQYF
TGCAGCGTTGAGGGCGCACTAGCGGGACCCCGAGATACGCAGTATTTT
>-|TRBJ1-1|TRBV12-3/TRBV12-4|-
CASSLYADPEAFF
TGTGCCAGCAGTTTATATGCGGATCCTGAAGCTTTCTTT
>-|TRBJ2-1|TRBV14|TRBD1
CASSQDLGTGVNNEQFF
TGTGCCAGCAGCCAAGACCTTGGGACAGGGGTGAACAATGAGCAGTTCTTC
>medium-sized|TRBJ1-6|TRBV24-1|-
CAAQGHYNSPLHF
TGTGCCGCCCAGGGCCACTATAATTCACCCCTCCACTTT
>-|TRBJ1-2|TRBV5-1|TRBD1
CASSLRGQDRGRNGYTF
TGCGCCAGCAGCCTCCGCGGCCAGGACAGGGGGCGGAATGGCTACACCTTC
>-|TRBJ2-2|TRBV9|-
CASSTRGARGLTGELFF
TGTGCCAGCAGCACTAGAGGAGCCAGAGGGTTAACCGGGGAGCTGTTTTTT
>-|TRBJ1-3|TRBV15|-
CATSRVGGAGNTIYF
TGTGCCACCAGCAGAGTTGGAGGGGCCGGAAACACCATATATTTT
>-|TRBJ2-1|TRBV24-1|-
CATSDPGLHNEQFF
TGTGCCACCAGTGATCCCGGACTACACAATGAGCAGTTCTTC
>-|TRBJ1-2|TRBV5-1|-
CASSLSPQNGYTF
TGCGCCAGCAGCTTGTCCCCACAGAACGGCTACACCTTC
>few|TRBJ1-1|TRBV28|-
CASTRIMNTEAFF
TGTGCCAGCACGCGGATTATGAACACTGAAGCTTTCTTT